This is a list of T cell receptor beta chains from one sample in a study of PD-1 blockade in classical Hodgkin lymphoma. Using immunoSEQ multiplex PCR, the repertoire was profiled, and TCRdb retains in-frame clones only, with some absent. The sample contains 20,000 to 30,000 clones, approximately 80% of which appear only once. The starting material was peripheral blood mononuclear cells (PBMCs), obtained before the second cycle of nivolumab. The receptor set was obtained from a human donor with classical Hodgkin lymphoma. Each CDR3 is given with its conserved first and last residue.

>TRBV13
CASSSTRDGSYEQYF
>TRBV6-1
CASSDQVNTGELFF
>TRBV11-3
CASSPRTTPYYEQYF
>TRBV6-1
CASSGASVVETQYF
>TRBV29-1
CSVMTGSPNSPLHF
>TRBV2
CASSIPGTSQNTIYF
>TRBV19
CASSIMDRGTGELFF
>TRBV6-6
CASSQQGSPGNTIYF
>TRBV7-9
CASSLSPNSDHEQFF
>TRBV19
CASSIGLGTEETQYF
>TRBV5-1
CASSPDGTTVYEQYF
>TRBV4-2
CASSQDTSDSSYTF
>TRBV7-9
CASSPDRMNTEAFF
>TRBV7-8
CASSLVRQGNQPQHF
>TRBV7-9
CASSLYRDGRSPYGYTF
>TRBV2
CASSESQINYGYTF
>TRBV6-6
CASSYVNSPLHF
>TRBV6-5
CASSRGELDYGYTF
>TRBV11-2
CASSPGPEQFF
>TRBV4-2
CASSPTSGAYSPLHF
>TRBV19
CASSSTGSSYEQYF
>TRBV4-2
CASSLMGASYNSPLHF
>TRBV18
CASSPHSDYNYGYTF
>TRBV6-6
CASSYYPGKSYEQYF
>TRBV27
CASSLWPRSEAFF
>TRBV25-1
CASSARRTGITDTQYF
>TRBV5-4
CASKKSGTSVNEQYF
>TRBV4-3
CASSQDWGQGAAYGYTF
>TRBV27
CASTPSGRKRDRVTYGYTF
>TRBV30
CAWRGDRGLNQPQHF
>TRBV15
CATSRAFDSNQPQHF
>TRBV18
CASSPPASGTDTQYF
>TRBV7-9
CASSQRSNRAGANVLTF
>TRBV4-1
CASSQVRLQIYNEQFF
>TRBV2
CASSRPAGGDTQYF
>TRBV5-6
CASSRNRGQTGELFF
>TRBV28
CASSFAPGLGSLTDTQYF
>TRBV6-5
CASSYRVGELFF
>TRBV27
CASSQTGSSGYTF
>TRBV5-6
CASSSAGYNSPLHF
>TRBV7-9
CASSSFGSGGAETQYF
>TRBV7-6
CASSLEFSRAGTHEQYF
>TRBV6-1
CASSEFGHSYNSPLHF
>TRBV2
CASRVGAGAFF
>TRBV4-3
CASSQDVGGPGTQYF
>TRBV5-6
CASSFGGGRETQYF
>TRBV6-1
CASSTDWVSTDTQYF
>TRBV7-9
CASSPSGGGQPQHF
>TRBV9
CASSEGLSVSGNTIYF
>TRBV27
CASSLRPGQPYEQYF
>TRBV4-1
CASSQDARTGKNQPQHF
>TRBV11-2
CASSLVWADTQYF
>TRBV21-1
CAGSINTEAFF
>TRBV4-1
CASSQSPGTGVGWSGTQYF
>TRBV11-2
CASSLGSGQGFRETQYF